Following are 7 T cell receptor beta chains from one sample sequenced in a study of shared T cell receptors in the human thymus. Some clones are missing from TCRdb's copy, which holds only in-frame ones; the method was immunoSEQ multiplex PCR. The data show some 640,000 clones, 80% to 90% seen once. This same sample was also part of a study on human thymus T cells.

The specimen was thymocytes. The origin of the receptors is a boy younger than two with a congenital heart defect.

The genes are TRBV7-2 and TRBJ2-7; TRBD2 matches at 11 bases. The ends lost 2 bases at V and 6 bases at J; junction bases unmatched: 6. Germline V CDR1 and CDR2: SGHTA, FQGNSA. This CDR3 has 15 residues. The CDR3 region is CASSLFGSGGVEQYF. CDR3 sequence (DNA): TGTGCCAGCAGCTTATTCGGTAGCGGGGGGGTCGAGCAGTACTTC.

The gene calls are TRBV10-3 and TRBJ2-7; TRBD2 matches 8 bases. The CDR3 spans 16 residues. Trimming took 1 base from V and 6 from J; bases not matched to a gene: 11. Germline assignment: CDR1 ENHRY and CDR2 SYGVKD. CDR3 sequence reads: CAISELKRECRGEQYF. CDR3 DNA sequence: TGTGCCATCAGTGAGTTAAAGCGGGAGTGTCGCGGCGAGCAGTACTTC.

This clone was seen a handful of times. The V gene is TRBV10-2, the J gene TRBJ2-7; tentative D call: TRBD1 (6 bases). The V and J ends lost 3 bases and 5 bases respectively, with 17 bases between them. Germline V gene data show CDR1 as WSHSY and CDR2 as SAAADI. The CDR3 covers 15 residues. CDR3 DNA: TGCGCCAGCAGTGATCAGGCAGGGGTTTCCCACGAGCAGTACTTC. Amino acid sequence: CASSDQAGVSHEQYF.

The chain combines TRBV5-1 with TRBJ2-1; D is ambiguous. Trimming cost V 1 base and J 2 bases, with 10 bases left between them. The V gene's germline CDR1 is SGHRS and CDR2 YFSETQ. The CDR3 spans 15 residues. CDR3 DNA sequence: TGCGCCAGCAGCTTGTTCCCGGGTGCCTACAATGAGCAGTTCTTC. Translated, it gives CASSLFPGAYNEQFF.

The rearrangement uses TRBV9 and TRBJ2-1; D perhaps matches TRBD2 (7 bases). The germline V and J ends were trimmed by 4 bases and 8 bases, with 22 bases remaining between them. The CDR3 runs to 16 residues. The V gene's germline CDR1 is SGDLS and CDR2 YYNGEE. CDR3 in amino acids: CASSQIGGGVADEQFF. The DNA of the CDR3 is TGTGCCAGCAGCCAGATAGGGGGAGGGGTTGCGGATGAGCAGTTCTTC.

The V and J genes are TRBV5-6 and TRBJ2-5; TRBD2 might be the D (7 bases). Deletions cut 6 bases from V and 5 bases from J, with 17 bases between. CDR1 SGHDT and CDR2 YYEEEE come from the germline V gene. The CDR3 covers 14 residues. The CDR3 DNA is TGTGCCAGCATTCGGGGGGCCCGGAGGGAGACCCAGTACTTC. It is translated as CASIRGARRETQYF.

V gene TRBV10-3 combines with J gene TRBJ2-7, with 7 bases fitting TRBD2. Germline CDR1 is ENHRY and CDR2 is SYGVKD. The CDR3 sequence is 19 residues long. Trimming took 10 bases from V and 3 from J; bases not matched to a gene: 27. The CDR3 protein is CATLDFGTAGGGGDYEQYF. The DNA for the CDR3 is TGTGCCACCTTAGACTTCGGTACAGCTGGAGGTGGGGGGGACTACGAGCAGTACTTC.